This T cell receptor (beta chain) was identified during a study of blood T cell repertoires in COVID-19. Study information: Sites in the United States, Italy and Spain provided acute and convalescent COVID-19 samples. PBMCs, B-cell-depleted T cells, or T cells were the source of the cDNA or gDNA that made up the material.

Authors' methods: It was from reference gene primer amplification that nucleated cell counts were estimated. This table comes from immunoSEQ multiplex PCR, and its TCRdb copy is limited to in-frame clones, with some not included. That table is the source of V, J and clone size, and D and trimming were worked out from the DNA. The data contain about 100,000 clones, roughly 85% of them singletons. Sample: peripheral blood. The receptor was derived from a human donor in a cohort sampled during active COVID-19.

DNA for the CDR3: TGCGCCAGCAGCTGGACGGAGGGTTCACCCCTCCACTTT. It codes for CASSWTEGSPLHF. The rearrangement uses TRBV5-1 and TRBJ1-6; D remains ambiguous. CDR3 size: 13 residues. V dropped 3 bases and J dropped 9 bases, with 10 bases sitting between them. CDR1 and CDR2 (germline): SGHRS, YFSETQ.